Listed below are T cell receptor beta chains from one sample, sequenced in a study of blood T cell repertoires in COVID-19. Libraries were prepared by immunoSEQ multiplex PCR; TCRdb keeps only in-frame clonotypes and omits some of them. The sample holds 210,000 or so clones, around 78% seen once. The sample taken for sequencing was peripheral blood. The origin of the receptors is a woman of 80 years or more with active or convalescent COVID-19. Both conserved end residues are part of each CDR3. The D gene is left open where the match is weak. Rows give clone size only sometimes, using once, few, many, or a class for an expanded clone.

>TRBV21-1|NA|NA|TRBJ1-4|17
TGTGCCAGCAGCAAAGGGGGTCCGACAGGGGTTTATGAAAAACTGTTTTTT
CASSKGGPTGVYEKLFF
>TRBV7-9|NA|NA|TRBJ1-2|14
TGTGCCAGCAGCCCCCTCATGGGGGCGAATGGCTACACCTTC
CASSPLMGANGYTF
>TRBV6-5|TRBD1|NA|TRBJ1-2|15
TGTGCCAGCAGTTACGTAGGAGACAGGGGGAAGGACTACACCTTC
CASSYVGDRGKDYTF
>TRBV28|NA|many|TRBJ2-7|15
TGTGCCAGCAGTTTATTATTGGCTAGCACCTACGAGCAGTACTTC
CASSLLLASTYEQYF
>TRBV14|TRBD1|NA|TRBJ2-7|14
TGTGCCAGCAGCCCGACGGGACAGGCCTACGAGCAGTACTTC
CASSPTGQAYEQYF
>TRBV7-2|TRBD1|once|TRBJ1-2|14
TGTGCCAGCAGCTCAACAGGGGGGAACTATGGCTACACCTTC
CASSSTGGNYGYTF
>TRBV18|NA|NA|TRBJ1-2|14
TGTGCCAGCTCACCAAGTAACAGGGACTATGGCTACACCTTC
CASSPSNRDYGYTF
>TRBV18|NA|NA|TRBJ2-1|14
TGTGCCAGCTCAGCGGGACAGAGAAACAATGAGCAGTTCTTC
CASSAGQRNNEQFF
>TRBV28|NA|NA|TRBJ2-3|16
TGTGCCAGCAGTTTAGACCGGGGACTTTACACAGATACGCAGTATTTT
CASSLDRGLYTDTQYF
>TRBV29-1|TRBD2|once|TRBJ2-3|16
TGCAGCGCCCCCGTTATTGCGGGGGGGCTCCCAGATACGCAGTATTTT
CSAPVIAGGLPDTQYF
>TRBV20-1|NA|NA|TRBJ2-1|13
TGCAGTGCTAGTCTTCTCCGTGACAATGAGCAGTTCTTC
CSASLLRDNEQFF
>TRBV6-6|TRBD2|few|TRBJ2-6|17
TGTGCCAGCAGTCTAGCGGGGGGAAACTCTGGGGCCAACGTCCTGACTTTC
CASSLAGGNSGANVLTF
>TRBV3-1/TRBV3-2|NA|NA|TRBJ2-7|16
TGTGCCAGCAGCTCAGTATCGACGGGAAGCCTGAGGGAGCAGTACTTC
CASSSVSTGSLREQYF
>TRBV19|TRBD1|NA|TRBJ1-2|16
TGTGCCAGTAGTATAGCCCAACCGGGACAGGGAAATGGCTACACCTTC
CASSIAQPGQGNGYTF
>TRBV6-6|NA|few|TRBJ1-1|11
TGTGCCACCGGGTGGAACACTGAAGCTTTCTTT
CATGWNTEAFF
>TRBV15|TRBD2|NA|TRBJ2-1|17
TGTGCCACCAGCAGAGAGAAAGCGGGGGCTTCTCACAATGAGCAGTTCTTC
CATSREKAGASHNEQFF
>TRBV27|TRBD1|NA|TRBJ1-5|14
TGTGCCAGCAGTCGTGGACAGGGCAATCAGCCCCAGCATTTT
CASSRGQGNQPQHF
>TRBV5-4|TRBD1|few|TRBJ1-6|15
TGTGCCAGCAGCCAGGTGGGACAGGGGCATTCACCCCTCCACTTT
CASSQVGQGHSPLHF